The 13 T cell receptor beta chains reported below all come from one sample, sequenced in a study of regulatory T cells in long-lasting Graves disease. The TCR beta library used iRepertoire HTBI primers with Arm-PCR amplification of CDR3. MiXCR, run by TCRdb on the multiplex PCR reads, gives a single entry per CDR3 protein. Among about half a million distinct CDR3 sequences listed, approximately 22% were seen once. The sample's time point: persistent/refractory GD, antithyroid drugs over 5 years with positive TRAb. Preparation of the TCR library used RNA extracted from PBMCs. The source was peripheral blood mononuclear cells (PBMCs), collected when the disease was refractory, from a patient treated with antithyroid drugs. These receptors originate from a female donor with Graves disease.

In regard to this clonotype: With a much larger clone just one base away, this may be a read error. The chain uses TRBV28 and TRBJ1-5; D is possibly TRBD1 (5 bases). CDR3 length: 13 residues. V gave up 8 bases and J gave up 6 bases, with 14 bases separating them. CDR1 is MDHEN, CDR2 SYDVKM, per germline. CDR3 region: CASAPGTVQPQHF. As DNA, the CDR3 is TGTGCCAGCGCCCCGGGGACCGTTCAGCCCCAGCATTTT.

This clonotype occurred many times. This chain joins TRBV28 and TRBJ2-6, with 7 positions matching TRBD1. V was clipped by 6 bases and J by 8 bases; unmatched bases: 10. Germline loops: CDR1 MDHEN, CDR2 SYDVKM. The CDR3 spans 15 residues. As DNA, the CDR3 is TGTGCCAGCAGCGCTGCAGGGACAGCGTCCAACGTCCTGACTTTC. It yields the protein CASSAAGTASNVLTF.

This clonotype was seen at least ten times. V gene TRBV11-1 combines with J gene TRBJ1-6, with 7 bases aligning to TRBD1. The CDR3 totals 17 residues. V dropped 5 bases and J dropped 7; count of bases not matched to a gene: 14. Germline CDR1 SGHAT, CDR2 FQDESV (reference sequence). CDR3 DNA sequence: TGTGCCAGCAGCGCCGACGGCTGGGGACAGTTAAATTCACCCCTCCACTTT. This translates into CASSADGWGQLNSPLHF. The complete variable domain, with remaining parts taken from reference TRBV11-1 and TRBJ1-6, reads EAEVAQSPRYKITEKSQAVAFWCDPISGHATLYWYRQILGQGPELLVQFQDESVVDDSQLPKDRFSAERLKGVDSTLKIQPAELGDSAMYLCASSADGWGQLNSPLHFGNGTRLTVT.

This clonotype was detected once. This chain links TRBV30 with TRBJ2-7, with TRBD2 identical over 8 bases. This CDR3 contains 14 residues. With 3 bases clipped from V and 5 bases from J, the junction kept 9 bases outside the gene matches. The germline CDR1 and CDR2 sequences are GTSNPN and SVGIG (reference sequence). The CDR3 region is CAWRSGGLKDEQYF. CDR3 sequence (DNA): TGTGCCTGGAGGTCGGGGGGGCTGAAAGACGAGCAGTACTTC.

There are many counts of this clonotype. DNA of the CDR3: TGTGCCTGGAGTGTATTATATGGCTACACCTTC. Its translation: CAWSVLYGYTF. The chain employs TRBV30 and TRBJ1-2, with D hard to call. Looked up from germline, CDR1 is GTSNPN and CDR2 is SVGIG (reference sequence). The CDR3 spans 11 residues. Trimming removed 0 bases from V and 5 bases from J, with 4 bases in between.

The chain couples TRBV5-1 to TRBJ2-2; D is possibly TRBD1 or TRBD2 (7 bases each). The germline CDR1 and CDR2 sequences are SGHRS and YFSETQ. This CDR3 contains 16 residues. V lost 4 bases to trimming and J lost 0 bases, with 13 bases between them. The CDR3 DNA sequence: TGCGCCAGCAGCCGAGCGGGACAGTCGAACACCGGGGAGCTGTTTTTT. Its protein product is CASSRAGQSNTGELFF.

This clonotype was recorded a few times. This chain connects TRBV25-1 to TRBJ2-7; D is undetermined. The CDR3 is 14 residues long. The V end was cut by 2 bases, the J end by 3 bases, with 11 bases between. The germline V gene has CDR1 MGHDK and CDR2 SYGVNS. The CDR3, as DNA: TGTGCCAGCAGTGAAAACCGACGATTCTACGAGCAGTACTTC. This gives the protein CASSENRRFYEQYF.

In the case of this clonotype: This may stem from a read error, because a much larger clone lies one nucleotide away. The chain is built from TRBV7-9 and TRBJ1-2; D is ambiguous. Germline V gene data show CDR1 as SEHNR and CDR2 as FQNEAQ (reference sequence). With 8 bases removed from V and 6 bases from J, the gap between germline ends came to 16 bases. The CDR3 totals 13 residues. This chain's CDR3 is CASGYIWKDGYTF. Written as DNA, the CDR3 is TGTGCCAGCGGGTACATTTGGAAGGATGGCTACACCTTC.

V usage is TRBV28 and J usage is TRBJ2-3, with no clear D. This CDR3 has 13 residues. V lost 7 bases and J 6 bases, leaving 14 bases between the germline ends. Germline V CDR1 and CDR2: MDHEN, SYDVKM. CDR3 sequence reads: CASNDVDGDTQYF. In DNA form, the CDR3 reads TGTGCCAGCAACGACGTAGATGGGGATACGCAGTATTTT.

This clonotype was seen more than once but under ten times. The gene calls are TRBV19 and TRBJ1-4; TRBD1 aligns across 8 bases. This CDR3 is 15 amino acids long. Germline V gives CDR1 LNHDA, CDR2 SQIVND (reference sequence). V lost 5 bases and J lost 7; bases outside the gene matches: 9. The CDR3 loop is CASSPTPQGVEKLFF. CDR3 in DNA: TGTGCCAGTAGTCCCACTCCACAGGGGGTTGAAAAACTGTTTTTT.

The V and J genes are TRBV10-2 and TRBJ2-1; 8 bases agree with TRBD2. This CDR3 comprises 14 residues. CDR1 WSHSY and CDR2 SAAADI come from the germline V gene. V shed 4 bases and J 8 bases; nucleotides not matched to a gene: 7. In DNA, the CDR3 is TGCGCCAGCAGTGGTCCGGGACTAGTAGATGAGCAGTTCTTC. Its translation: CASSGPGLVDEQFF.

The chain recombines TRBV6-1 with TRBJ1-3; no clear D gene. Germline lookup yields CDR1 MNHNS and CDR2 SASEGT. V dropped 10 bases and J dropped 2 bases, with 12 bases sitting between them. This CDR3 is 13 amino acids long. CDR3 amino acids: CAIQLDPGNTIYF. Here the CDR3 DNA reads TGTGCCATCCAGTTGGACCCTGGAAACACCATATATTTT.

The sample holds a few counts of this clonotype. The chain is built from TRBV19 and TRBJ1-6; D remains unclear. Germline V gene sequence: CDR1 LNHDA, CDR2 SQIVND (reference sequence). Trimming stripped 3 bases from V and 5 bases from J, with 8 bases between. This CDR3 contains 14 residues. Written as DNA, the CDR3 is TGTGCCAGTAGTATCGGACCGGATAATTCACCCCTCCACTTT. Translating gives CASSIGPDNSPLHF.